The 17 T cell receptor beta chains listed next were all sequenced from one sample in a study of graft-versus-host responses after intestinal transplantation (dated by TCRdb to the early 2020s). To prepare the library, the immunoSEQ multiplex PCR assay was applied. TCRdb mirrors the immuneACCESS table, restricted to in-frame sequences. Some clones are absent from its copies; in checked studies, under half trace to an unresolved V gene, and the reason for the others is unknown. The sample includes over 55,000 clones, with approximately 87% observed a single time. 0.39% of the sample goes to the ten largest clones. These receptors' targets are unknown. Per the publication, the time point label means: cells obtained before transplantation from donor or recipient. Material: unstimulated CD4+ T cells sorted from spleen or lymph node cells, obtained before transplant. The receptor source for this set is a human donor who was the organ donor for an intestinal transplant.

The chain couples TRBV6-1 to TRBJ2-7, with D possibly matching TRBD2 (6 bases). The CDR3 sequence is 13 residues long. In germline, CDR1 is MNHNS, CDR2 SASEGT. Trimming stripped 10 bases from V and 6 bases from J, with 19 bases between. The CDR3 here is CATRRRGFGEQYV. For the CDR3, the DNA is TGTGCCACACGCCGCCGGGGGTTTGGCGAGCAGTACGTC.

The rearrangement joins TRBV5-1 to TRBJ1-1; maybe TRBD1 (6 bases). Germline values: CDR1 SGHRS, CDR2 YFSETQ. Trimming removed 1 base at V and 4 bases at J, with 11 bases between. The CDR3 spans 14 residues. The CDR3 loop reads CASSLQGFSTEAFF. The CDR3 DNA reads as TGCGCCAGCAGCTTGCAGGGGTTCAGCACTGAAGCTTTCTTT.

This clone was seen a handful of times. The chain joins TRBV28 to TRBJ1-5; D is unclear. The CDR3 runs 14 residues. The germline gives CDR1 MDHEN, CDR2 SYDVKM. Between the trimmed V and J ends, which lost 6 bases and 7 bases, there was a span of 16 bases. CDR3 region: CASSPSINGQPQHF. CDR3 in DNA: TGTGCCAGCAGCCCGTCAATAAATGGCCAGCCCCAGCATTTT.

The rearrangement links TRBV6-1 to TRBJ2-3; D is possibly TRBD1 (5 bases). The CDR3 consists of 16 residues. Germline V lookup: CDR1 MNHNS, CDR2 SASEGT. V gave up 4 bases and J gave up 2 bases, with 16 bases separating them. The CDR3 DNA sequence: TGTGCCAGCAGTGGACAGCCTGCACCAAACACAGATACGCAGTATTTT. This gives the protein CASSGQPAPNTDTQYF.

The genes are TRBV2 and TRBJ2-2, with a weak D call TRBD1 (5 bases). This CDR3 region has 12 residues. Germline V gene sequence: CDR1 SNHLY, CDR2 FYNNEI. Trimming stripped 6 bases from V and 7 bases from J, with 9 bases between. As DNA, the CDR3 is TGTGCCAGCAGGGGGCTGGGCGGGGAGCTGTTTTTT. Encoded protein: CASRGLGGELFF.

The chain is built from TRBV29-1 and TRBJ2-1; D perhaps matches TRBD1 (6 bases). CDR1 and CDR2 (germline): SQVTM, ANQGSEA. The CDR3 consists of 14 residues. The V end lost 3 bases, the J end lost 0 bases, and 9 bases lay between the germline ends. This CDR3 reads CSVDRDTSYNEQFF. For the CDR3, the DNA is TGCAGCGTTGACCGGGACACCTCCTACAATGAGCAGTTCTTC.

The DNA of the CDR3 is TGTGCCAGCAGCCCAGCGGGGGGCCAAGAGACCCAGTACTTC. It is translated as CASSPAGGQETQYF. This rearrangement joins TRBV7-3 to TRBJ2-5, with 9 bases aligning to TRBD2. The J segment lost 1 base and the V segment lost 5 bases, leaving 2 bases of the junction unmatched. CDR3 size: 14 residues. Germline V gene sequence: CDR1 SGHTA, CDR2 FQGTGA. The whole variable domain, remainder taken from reference TRBV7-3 and TRBJ2-5, is GAGVSQTPSNKVTEKGKYVELRCDPISGHTALYWYRQSLGQGPEFLIYFQGTGAADDSGLPNDRFFAVRPEGSVSTLKIQRTERGDSAVYLCASSPAGGQETQYFGPGTRLLVL.

V usage is TRBV29-1 and J usage is TRBJ1-2; D may be TRBD1 (5 bases). The CDR3 runs to 13 residues. The ends were cut back, 7 bases at V and 5 bases at J, with 17 bases in the middle. Germline V gives CDR1 SQVTM, CDR2 ANQGSEA. The CDR3 is CSATISGGYGYTF. CDR3 DNA sequence: TGCAGCGCCACAATTAGTGGGGGGTATGGCTACACCTTC.

The rearrangement links TRBV5-4 to TRBJ1-2, with D perhaps TRBD1 (6 bases). Per the germline V gene, CDR1 is SGHNT and CDR2 is YYREEE (reference sequence). The length of the CDR3 is 12 residues. V lost 2 bases and J 6 bases, leaving 8 bases between the germline ends. The CDR3 sequence: CASSFDRHGYTF. The CDR3, as DNA: TGTGCCAGCAGCTTTGACAGGCATGGCTACACCTTC.

This clone has more than one count but fewer than ten. The chain joins TRBV7-6 to TRBJ1-6; 8 bases align to TRBD1. Germline V CDR1 and CDR2: SGHVS, FNYEAQ. The CDR3 spans 15 residues. V dropped 4 bases and J dropped 6; count of bases not matched to a gene: 5. The DNA of the CDR3 is TGTGCCAGCAGCTCAATCGACAGGGGTAATTCACCCCTCCACTTT. It codes for CASSSIDRGNSPLHF. Filled out from reference TRBV7-6 and TRBJ1-6, the complete variable domain reads GAGVSQSPRYKVTKRGQDVALRCDPISGHVSLYWYRQALGQGPEFLTYFNYEAQQDKSGLPNDRFSAERPEGSISTLTIQRTEQRDSAMYRCASSSIDRGNSPLHFGNGTRLTVT.

The chain carries TRBV7-8 and TRBJ2-2; unclear D gene. V was trimmed by 0 bases and J by 0 bases, leaving 5 bases between them. Germline CDR1 and CDR2: SGHVS and FQNEAQ. The CDR3 runs to 15 residues. The chain's CDR3 is CASSLARTNTGELFF. As DNA, the CDR3 is TGTGCCAGCAGCTTAGCTAGAACGAACACCGGGGAGCTGTTTTTT.

This chain uses TRBV2 with TRBJ1-2; TRBD1 might be the D (6 bases). Germline V CDR1 and CDR2: SNHLY, FYNNEI. The V end was cut by 4 bases, the J end by 8 bases, with 14 bases between. This CDR3 has 13 residues. CDR3 in amino acids: CASSGQALPGYTF. The CDR3 region has the DNA TGTGCCAGCAGTGGACAGGCTCTACCCGGCTACACCTTC.

DNA for the CDR3: TGTGCCAGCAGACGGACAGGGGAGGACTATGGCTACACCTTC. It specifies CASRRTGEDYGYTF. The chain is built from TRBV6-1 and TRBJ1-2, with TRBD1 matching 9 bases. The CDR3 loop spans 14 amino acids. Germline V gene lookup returns CDR1 MNHNS and CDR2 SASEGT. Unmatched junction bases numbered 5, after V lost 6 bases and J lost 3 bases.

The rearrangement joins TRBV5-4 to TRBJ2-3; D is unclear. Germline V CDR1 and CDR2: SGHNT, YYREEE (reference sequence). CDR3 length: 15 amino acids. The V end lost 2 bases, the J end lost 1 base, and 11 bases lay between the germline ends. The CDR3 region has the DNA TGTGCCAGCAGCTTAGATGGAGTCGGCACAGATACGCAGTATTTT. It yields the protein CASSLDGVGTDTQYF.

This clone appeared a few times. V usage is TRBV5-1 and J usage is TRBJ1-2; a weak D match, TRBD1 (6 bases). CDR1 and CDR2 (germline): SGHRS, YFSETQ. V was trimmed by 1 base and J by 1 base, leaving 8 bases between them. CDR3 size: 14 residues. The CDR3 region has the DNA TGCGCCAGCAGCTTGAACAGGGATAACTATGGCTACACCTTC. As protein: CASSLNRDNYGYTF.

In DNA, the CDR3 is TGTGCCAGCAGCCCGGTAGGGGCCTTCTACGAGCAGTACGTC. This sequence encodes CASSPVGAFYEQYV. J is TRBJ2-7 and V is TRBV5-8; TRBD1 is a possible D gene (5 bases). CDR3 length: 14 residues. CDR1 and CDR2 from the germline V gene are SGHTS and YDEGEE. The V end lost 4 bases, the J end lost 3 bases, and 14 bases lay between the germline ends.

The chain joins TRBV6-6 to TRBJ2-5; D remains ambiguous. The germline gives CDR1 MNHNY, CDR2 SVGAGI (reference sequence). The length of the CDR3 is 12 residues. The ends were cut back, 4 bases at V and 3 bases at J, with 6 bases in the middle. The CDR3 sequence is CASSWAEETQYF. Written as DNA, the CDR3 is TGTGCCAGCAGTTGGGCAGAAGAGACCCAGTACTTC.